What follows are 23 T cell receptor beta chains derived from one specimen sequenced in a study of T cell responses to AZD1222 COVID-19 vaccine. Libraries were prepared by immunoSEQ multiplex PCR; TCRdb keeps only in-frame clonotypes and omits some of them. The sample lists fewer than 130,000 clones, 92% seen once, with about 1.2% in the top ten. Sequencing was performed on peripheral blood, taken on day 0 of AZD1222 vaccination. The receptors shown here come from an adult in good health.

This rearrangement joins TRBV21-1 to TRBJ2-2; no check of the table's D call, TRBD2, against the DNA was made. TRBV21-1 has pseudogene status. The CDR3 covers 17 residues. DNA of the CDR3: TGTGCCAGCAGCAGGCTAGCGGGAGCCGCGAACACCGGGGAGCTGTTTTTT. It specifies CASSRLAGAANTGELFF.

This chain uses TRBV19 with TRBJ1-2, with 8 bases identical to TRBD1. Germline CDR1 is LNHDA and CDR2 is SQIVND (reference sequence). The length of the CDR3 is 16 residues. Losses at the gene ends were 7 bases for V and 8 bases for J; bases not matched to a gene: 18. The CDR3 DNA sequence: TGTGCCAGTAACCCCACCGGGACAGGCCTGTACTCCGGCTACACCTTC. Translation: CASNPTGTGLYSGYTF.

The chain has TRBV30 and TRBJ1-6; D remains ambiguous. This CDR3 comprises 16 residues. CDR1 and CDR2 from the germline V gene are GTSNPN and SVGIG (reference sequence). V shed 2 bases and J shed 10 bases, with 21 bases lying between them. The CDR3 bases are TGTGCCTGGAGTTCCATGACAAGCGGGCTAGGGTCACCCCTCCACTTT. It is translated as CAWSSMTSGLGSPLHF.

The chain has TRBV3-1 (or the pseudogene TRBV3-2) and TRBJ1-2; a possible D gene is TRBD1 (5 bases). This CDR3 contains 14 residues. From germline, CDR1 is LGHDT and CDR2 YNNKEL (reference sequence). V dropped 1 base and J dropped 7 bases, with 13 bases sitting between them. The DNA of the CDR3 is TGTGCCAGCAGCCAAGGGTTGGGGCGGCTTGGCTACACCTTC. This translates into CASSQGLGRLGYTF.

The rearrangement links TRBV7-2 to TRBJ1-2; a possible D gene is TRBD1 (5 bases). In germline, CDR1 is SGHTA, CDR2 FQGNSA. The CDR3 has 14 residues. Trimming pared 5 bases from V and 4 bases from J, leaving 14 bases between. The CDR3, as DNA: TGTGCCAGCAGCCCGGGACCTACCTCCTATGGCTACACCTTC. Translating gives CASSPGPTSYGYTF.

This clone has just one count. The CDR3, as DNA: TGCAGCGTTGGACGTGGGAGTGGCGATACGCAGTATTTT. This encodes CSVGRGSGDTQYF. The rearrangement uses TRBV29-1 and TRBJ2-3, with D possibly matching TRBD2 (5 bases). CDR3 length: 13 amino acids. V lost 4 bases to trimming and J lost 6 bases, with 14 bases between them. In germline, CDR1 is SQVTM, CDR2 ANQGSEA.

The chain employs TRBV7-2 and TRBJ1-3; 7 nucleotides agree with TRBD1. Germline V lookup: CDR1 SGHTA, CDR2 FQGNSA. V shed 1 base and J 5 bases; nucleotides not matched to a gene: 2. The CDR3 has 14 amino acids. CDR3 nucleotide sequence: TGTGCCAGCAGCTTAGTACAGGGGAGAAACACCATATATTTT. Its translation: CASSLVQGRNTIYF.

V gene TRBV19 combines with J gene TRBJ1-5; D call uncertain. The V end lost 2 bases, the J end lost 4 bases, and 9 bases lay between the germline ends. Germline V gene lookup returns CDR1 LNHDA and CDR2 SQIVND (reference sequence). The CDR3 sequence is 14 residues long. The CDR3 coding sequence is TGTGCCAGTAGTATACAGAACCTTAATCAGCCCCAGCATTTT. It codes for CASSIQNLNQPQHF. Combining the CDR3 with reference TRBV19 and TRBJ1-5 gives the whole variable domain DGGITQSPKYLFRKEGQNVTLSCEQNLNHDAMYWYRQDPGQGLRLIYYSQIVNDFQKGDIAEGYSVSREKKESFPLTVTSAQKNPTAFYLCASSIQNLNQPQHFGDGTRLSIL.

The rearrangement links TRBV19 to TRBJ1-5; D not resolved. The CDR3 spans 15 residues. Per germline, CDR1 LNHDA and CDR2 SQIVND (reference sequence). V was trimmed by 7 bases and J by 0 bases, leaving 13 bases between them. This chain's CDR3 is CASIRWADSNQPQHF. CDR3 bases: TGTGCCAGTATCCGATGGGCGGATAGCAATCAGCCCCAGCATTTT.

This clone turned up a few times. CDR3 bases: TGTGCCAGTAGTTGGGGATGGACTGAAGCTTTCTTT. Encoded protein: CASSWGWTEAFF. The V call is TRBV19, the J call TRBJ1-1; no firm D call. CDR1 LNHDA and CDR2 SQIVND come from the germline V gene (reference sequence). The CDR3 consists of 12 residues. V was cut by 5 bases and J by 5 bases, with 9 bases left in between.

The V call is TRBV11-3, the J call TRBJ1-1; D perhaps matches TRBD1 (6 bases). The CDR3 is 15 residues long. V was pared by 1 base and J by 2 bases, with 11 bases between. Germline V lookup: CDR1 SGHNT, CDR2 YENEEA. In DNA form, the CDR3 reads TGTGCCAGCAGCTTAGCGCTGGGGGGCAACACTGAAGCTTTCTTT. As protein: CASSLALGGNTEAFF. Full variable domain (missing parts from reference TRBV11-3 and TRBJ1-1): EAGVVQSPRYKIIEKKQPVAFWCNPISGHNTLYWYLQNLGQGPELLIRYENEEAVDDSQLPKDRFSAERLKGVDSTLKIQPAELGDSAVYLCASSLALGGNTEAFFGQGTRLTVV.

The chain links TRBV28 to TRBJ2-7; 7 positions agree with TRBD2. The trim removed 4 bases at V and 2 bases at J, leaving 8 bases unmatched. Germline V gives CDR1 MDHEN, CDR2 SYDVKM. The CDR3 is 15 amino acids. The CDR3 sequence: CASSYLGGATYEQYF. CDR3 DNA sequence: TGTGCCAGCAGTTACTTGGGAGGGGCCACCTACGAGCAGTACTTC.

The chain recombines TRBV14 with TRBJ1-6, with unresolved D. This CDR3 has 15 residues. The V end was cut by 1 base, the J end by 7 bases, with 11 bases between. Germline V gene sequence: CDR1 SGHDN, CDR2 FVKESK. CDR3 coding DNA: TGTGCCAGCAGCCAAGTAAGGGCCGGGAATTCACCCCTCCACTTT. Its translation is CASSQVRAGNSPLHF. Together with reference TRBV14 and TRBJ1-6, the CDR3 gives the full variable domain: EAGVTQFPSHSVIEKGQTVTLRCDPISGHDNLYWYRRVMGKEIKFLLHFVKESKQDESGMPNNRFLAERTGGTYSTLKVQPAELEDSGVYFCASSQVRAGNSPLHFGNGTRLTVT.

The rearrangement uses TRBV7-9 and TRBJ1-2; 10 bases align to TRBD1. Trimming cost V 4 bases and J 4 bases; bases outside gene matches: 9. Germline V gene data show CDR1 as SEHNR and CDR2 as FQNEAQ (reference sequence). The CDR3 is made up of 16 amino acids. CDR3 region: CASSSTGTGEGYGYTF. DNA for the CDR3: TGTGCCAGCAGCTCTACCGGGACAGGGGAAGGCTATGGCTACACCTTC. The full variable domain, with the rest looked up from reference TRBV7-9 and TRBJ1-2, is DTGVSQNPRHKITKRGQNVTFRCDPISEHNRLYWYRQTLGQGPEFLTYFQNEAQLEKSRLLSDRFSAERPKGSFSTLEIQRTEQGDSAMYLCASSSTGTGEGYGYTFGSGTRLTVV.

This clone was seen only once. The chain is built from TRBV30 and TRBJ1-2; TRBD1 matches 7 bases. V dropped 3 bases and J dropped 7; count of bases not matched to a gene: 5. CDR1 GTSNPN and CDR2 SVGIG come from the germline V gene (reference sequence). The CDR3 consists of 12 residues. CDR3 in DNA: TGTGCCTGGAGCTTAGGGGGCAGTGGCTACACCTTC. Protein product: CAWSLGGSGYTF. The complete variable domain, with remaining parts taken from reference TRBV30 and TRBJ1-2, reads SQTIHQWPATLVQPVGSPLSLECTVEGTSNPNLYWYRQAAGRGLQLLFYSVGIGQISSEVPQNLSASRPQDRQFILSSKKLLLSDSGFYLCAWSLGGSGYTFGSGTRLTVV.

The chain employs TRBV6-5 and TRBJ2-2; D may be TRBD2 (5 bases). This CDR3 is built from 15 residues. From germline, CDR1 is MNHEY and CDR2 SVGAGI. V was shortened by 2 bases and J by 3 bases, with 10 bases between the two germline ends. In DNA, the CDR3 is TGTGCCAGCAGTTACGACGGGGAAGACACCGGGGAGCTGTTTTTT. This sequence encodes CASSYDGEDTGELFF.

The rearrangement links TRBV11-3 to TRBJ2-1; D remains unclear. The CDR3 has 15 amino acids. V lost 5 bases, J lost 0 bases, and 11 bases lay in between. Germline lookup yields CDR1 SGHNT and CDR2 YENEEA. The CDR3 here is CASSIGRNSYNEQFF. The DNA of the CDR3 is TGTGCCAGCAGCATTGGCAGGAACTCCTACAATGAGCAGTTCTTC.

J is TRBJ1-1 and V is TRBV7-8, with D possibly TRBD1 on 6 matching bases. V lost 5 bases and J lost 11, with 9 bases in between. The CDR3 sequence is 10 residues long. Looked up from germline, CDR1 is SGHVS and CDR2 is FQNEAQ. CDR3 protein: CASSPGQAFF. CDR3 bases: TGTGCCAGCAGCCCCGGACAGGCTTTCTTT.

V gene TRBV11-2 combines with J gene TRBJ2-7; perhaps TRBD2 as D (6 bases). The CDR3 has 15 amino acids. Trimming left V 0 bases short and J 6 bases short, with 15 bases between. Germline V gene lookup returns CDR1 SGHAT and CDR2 FQNNGV. CDR3 sequence: CASSLEGLARGEQYF. The CDR3 DNA follows: TGTGCCAGCAGCTTAGAGGGGCTAGCGCGGGGCGAGCAGTACTTC.

This CDR3 is CASSLTGGRSYEQYF. CDR3 bases: TGTGCCAGTAGTCTAACAGGAGGCCGCTCCTACGAGCAGTACTTC. The J gene is TRBJ2-7, the V gene TRBV19; D assignment may be TRBD1 or TRBD2 (5 bases each). The CDR3 runs to 15 residues. Germline values: CDR1 LNHDA, CDR2 SQIVND (reference sequence). With 5 bases removed from V and 0 bases from J, the gap between germline ends came to 14 bases.

The chain combines TRBV27 with TRBJ1-1; D uncertain. The CDR3 spans 13 residues. Germline V gene sequence: CDR1 MNHEY, CDR2 SMNVEV (reference sequence). V lost 3 bases and J lost 1, with 6 bases in between. The CDR3: CASSFGGNTEAFF. For the CDR3, the DNA is TGTGCCAGCAGTTTCGGAGGGAACACTGAAGCTTTCTTT.

The gene calls are TRBV19 and TRBJ1-5; weak D call: TRBD1 (6 bases). Looked up from germline, CDR1 is LNHDA and CDR2 is SQIVND (reference sequence). Trimming took 0 bases from V and 1 from J, leaving 22 bases between them. The CDR3 is made up of 20 amino acids. CDR3 protein: CASSIDIRQMGQGSNQPQHF. CDR3 nucleotides: TGTGCCAGTAGTATAGATATTCGGCAGATGGGGCAGGGGAGCAATCAGCCCCAGCATTTT.

The chain employs TRBV7-8 and TRBJ1-3, with D tentatively TRBD1 (5 bases). Germline lookup yields CDR1 SGHVS and CDR2 FQNEAQ. Trimming stripped 5 bases from V and 1 base from J, with 12 bases between. CDR3 length: 15 amino acids. The CDR3 loop reads CASSRRVGSGNTIYF. DNA for the CDR3: TGTGCCAGCAGCCGCAGGGTTGGTTCTGGAAACACCATATATTTT.